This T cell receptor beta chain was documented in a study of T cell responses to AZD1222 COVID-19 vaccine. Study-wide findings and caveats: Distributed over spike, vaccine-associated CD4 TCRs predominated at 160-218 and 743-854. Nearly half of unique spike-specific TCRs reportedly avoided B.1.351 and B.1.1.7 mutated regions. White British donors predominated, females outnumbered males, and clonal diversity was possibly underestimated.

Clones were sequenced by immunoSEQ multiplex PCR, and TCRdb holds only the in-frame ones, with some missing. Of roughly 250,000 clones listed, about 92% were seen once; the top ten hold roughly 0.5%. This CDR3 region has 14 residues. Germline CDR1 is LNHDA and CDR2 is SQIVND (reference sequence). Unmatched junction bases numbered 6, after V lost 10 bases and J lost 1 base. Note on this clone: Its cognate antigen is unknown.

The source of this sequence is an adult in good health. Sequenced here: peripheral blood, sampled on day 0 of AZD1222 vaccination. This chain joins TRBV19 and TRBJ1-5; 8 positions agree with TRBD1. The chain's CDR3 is CATRTGMSNQPQHF. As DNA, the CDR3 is TGTGCCACCCGGACAGGGATGAGCAATCAGCCCCAGCATTTT.